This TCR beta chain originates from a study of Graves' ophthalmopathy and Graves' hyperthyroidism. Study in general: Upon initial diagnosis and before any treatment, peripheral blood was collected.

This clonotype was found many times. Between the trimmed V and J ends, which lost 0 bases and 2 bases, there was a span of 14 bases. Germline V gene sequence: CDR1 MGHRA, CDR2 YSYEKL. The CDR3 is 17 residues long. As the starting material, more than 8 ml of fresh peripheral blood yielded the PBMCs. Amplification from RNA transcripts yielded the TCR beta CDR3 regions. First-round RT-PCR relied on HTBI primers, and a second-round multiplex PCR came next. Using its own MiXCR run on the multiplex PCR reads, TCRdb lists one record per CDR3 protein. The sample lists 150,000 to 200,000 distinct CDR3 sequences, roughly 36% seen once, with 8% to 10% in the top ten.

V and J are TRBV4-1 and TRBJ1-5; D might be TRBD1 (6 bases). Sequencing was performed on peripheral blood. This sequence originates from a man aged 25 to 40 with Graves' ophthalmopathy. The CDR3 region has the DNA TGCGCCAGCAGCCAAGAAGGGGGGCACCCAGGCAATCAGCCCCAGCATTTT. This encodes CASSQEGGHPGNQPQHF.